The 2 T cell receptor beta chains in this list originate from one sample, sequenced in a study of shared clonotypes between healthy human individuals. Data came from immunoSEQ multiplex PCR; TCRdb stores just in-frame clones and leaves some out. The table includes hundreds of thousands of clones, around 93% detected once. It was CD45RO-negative cells, positively selected for CCR7, that made up naive CD8 cells, with terminally differentiated effector memory CD45RA+ cells excluded. Sequencing was done on a sample of naive CD8+ T cells sorted from blood. The receptor set was obtained from a man younger than 40 in good health.

V gene TRBV7-9 combines with J gene TRBJ2-7; 7 nucleotides line up with TRBD1. The CDR3 has 15 residues. V shed 5 bases and J 0 bases; nucleotides not matched to a gene: 7. Germline CDR1 SEHNR, CDR2 FQNEAQ (reference sequence). The CDR3 is CASSPGTESSYEQYF. CDR3 bases: TGTGCCAGCAGCCCAGGGACAGAGAGCTCCTACGAGCAGTACTTC.

The rearrangement joins TRBV4-2 to TRBJ2-2, with 7 bases that match TRBD1. Trimming at V came to 4 bases and at J to 6 bases, leaving 8 bases not matched to a gene. Per the germline V gene, CDR1 is LGHNA and CDR2 is YNFKEQ. CDR3 size: 15 residues. The CDR3 loop reads CASSPATQGAGELFF. The CDR3 region has the DNA TGTGCCAGCAGCCCAGCGACTCAGGGGGCCGGGGAGCTGTTTTTT.